The text below deals with one T cell receptor beta chain. This sample was taken from a study of cytomegalovirus exposure and HLA in healthy donors. This CDR3 is built from 18 residues. Germline CDR1 is MGHRA and CDR2 is YSYEKL. Trimming removed 2 bases from V and 3 bases from J; junction bases left unmatched: 12. A multiplex PCR was run with 60 Vbeta primers and 13 Jbeta primers. Sequencing used immunoSEQ multiplex PCR; TCRdb keeps in-frame clones, though not all of them. This sample has 150,000 to 200,000 clones; 85% occur once, and the top ten carry 2.3%. The sequencing input was PBMCs. The TCR was taken from a woman aged 50 to 60 in good health and CMV-seronegative. This chain joins TRBV4-1 and TRBJ1-4, with 7 nucleotides matching TRBD1. The CDR3 here is CASSQSEGGQGPNEKLFF. The CDR3 DNA follows: TGCGCCAGCAGCCAATCGGAAGGGGGCCAGGGGCCTAATGAAAAACTGTTTTTT.